This T cell receptor (beta chain) comes out of a study of OX40 agonist ivuxolimab in advanced cancers. Study information: Clinicians treated patients with ivuxolimab, an agonistic anti-OX40 (CD134) antibody. Patients enrolled in dose escalation were diagnosed with hepatocellular carcinoma, melanoma, renal cell or head and neck cancer. One patient with hepatocellular carcinoma and two with cutaneous melanoma, three in all, had partial responses. Broader study findings: In general, CD8+ T cells held more expanded clones than CD4+ did, on average.

A note on this clone: Antigen: not known.

The repertoire was sequenced with immunoSEQ multiplex PCR; TCRdb's copy has only in-frame clones and lacks some. The repertoire holds 60,000 or so clones, with approximately 90% as singletons. The V and J ends lost 4 bases and 3 bases, in that order; junction bases with no gene match: 10. The length of the CDR3 is 17 residues. Germline V CDR1 and CDR2: MDHEN, SYDVKM. The chain employs TRBV28 and TRBJ1-1, with 11 bases lining up with TRBD1. The clonotype comes from an adult with an advanced solid tumor such as melanoma, head and neck, liver or kidney cancer. The material sequenced was CD4+ or CD8+ T cells sorted from blood, taken in a trial of the OX40 agonist ivuxolimab. The CDR3 reads CASSSGTGGWRDTEAFF. CDR3 DNA: TGTGCCAGCAGTTCCGGGACAGGGGGATGGAGGGACACTGAAGCTTTCTTT. Filled out from reference TRBV28 and TRBJ1-1, the complete variable domain reads DVKVTQSSRYLVKRTGEKVFLECVQDMDHENMFWYRQDPGLGLRLIYFSYDVKMKEKGDIPEGYSVSREKKERFSLILESASTNQTSMYLCASSSGTGGWRDTEAFFGQGTRLTVV.